Below are 26 T cell receptor beta chains sequenced from a single sample in a study of cytomegalovirus exposure and HLA in healthy donors. 60 Vbeta and 13 Jbeta primers were used in PCR. Method: immunoSEQ multiplex PCR; TCRdb's copy keeps in-frame clones and lacks some. The sample shows 190,000 or so clones, about 85% of them seen only once. Sequencing was performed on PBMCs. The receptors were sampled from a male donor in good health and CMV-seropositive.

This clone was recorded only once. The CDR3, as DNA: TGTGCCAGCAGCGTTTACGACGGGGGGGGCGGAGAGACCCAGTACTTC. It yields the protein CASSVYDGGGGETQYF. This chain links TRBV9 with TRBJ2-5; 8 bases are shared with TRBD2. CDR1 is SGDLS and CDR2 is YYNGEE in the germline V gene. Trimming took 2 bases from V and 4 from J; bases not matched to a gene: 10. There are 16 residues in the CDR3.

The genes are TRBV10-3 and TRBJ2-7, with 16 bases fitting TRBD2. The V gene end was trimmed by 10 bases and the J gene end by 5 bases; junction bases not matched to a gene: 5. Germline-derived CDR1 and CDR2 are ENHRY and SYGVKD. The CDR3 contains 14 residues. CDR3 residues: CATGTSGREDEQYF. CDR3 in DNA: TGTGCCACCGGGACTAGCGGGAGGGAGGACGAGCAGTACTTC.

The J gene is TRBJ1-1, the V gene TRBV18; D unresolved. V was shortened by 0 bases and J by 0 bases, with 11 bases between the two germline ends. The CDR3 is 16 residues long. CDR1 KGHSH and CDR2 LQKENI come from the germline V gene. Written as DNA, the CDR3 is TGTGCCAGCTCACCACCTATGGCCAGATTGAACACTGAAGCTTTCTTT. Residues: CASSPPMARLNTEAFF.

This rearrangement joins TRBV19 to TRBJ1-2, with a possible D match to TRBD1 (5 bases). The ends were cut back, 5 bases at V and 7 bases at J, with 11 bases in the middle. CDR1 and CDR2 (germline): LNHDA, SQIVND (reference sequence). CDR3 length: 12 amino acids. This CDR3 is CASSQQAVGYTF. CDR3 DNA sequence: TGTGCCAGTAGTCAACAGGCGGTTGGCTACACCTTC. Full variable domain (missing parts from reference TRBV19 and TRBJ1-2): DGGITQSPKYLFRKEGQNVTLSCEQNLNHDAMYWYRQDPGQGLRLIYYSQIVNDFQKGDIAEGYSVSREKKESFPLTVTSAQKNPTAFYLCASSQQAVGYTFGSGTRLTVV.

This clone came up a few times. The chain recombines TRBV7-6 with TRBJ2-1, with 7 bases lining up with TRBD2. The CDR3 totals 15 residues. Per the germline V gene, CDR1 is SGHVS and CDR2 is FNYEAQ. The V and J ends lost 1 base and 4 bases, in that order; junction bases with no gene match: 4. The CDR3 DNA follows: TGTGCCAGCAGCTTAGGTAGGACTAGGTACAATGAGCAGTTCTTC. Translated, it gives CASSLGRTRYNEQFF.

The DNA for the CDR3 is TGTGCCAGCAGTGGGGGGGACTTAGCCTTAGAGACCCAGTACTTC. Its protein product is CASSGGDLALETQYF. The V gene is TRBV2, the J gene TRBJ2-5; weak D call: TRBD2 (6 bases). Germline assignment: CDR1 SNHLY and CDR2 FYNNEI. Trimming removed 4 bases at V and 4 bases at J, with 16 bases between. This CDR3 contains 15 residues.

V usage is TRBV6-5 and J usage is TRBJ2-3; TRBD1 agrees at 7 bases. The CDR3 covers 13 residues. The germline CDR1 and CDR2 sequences are MNHEY and SVGAGI. Trimming took 8 bases from V and 0 from J; bases not matched to a gene: 2. CDR3 in amino acids: CASRRGSTDTQYF. CDR3 in DNA: TGTGCCAGCCGCAGGGGGAGCACAGATACGCAGTATTTT.

This chain connects TRBV28 to TRBJ1-4; D perhaps matches TRBD1 (5 bases). This CDR3 is built from 15 residues. With 6 bases removed from V and 0 bases from J, the gap between germline ends came to 11 bases. CDR1 is MDHEN, CDR2 SYDVKM, per germline. CDR3 bases: TGTGCCAGCAGAGACGACAGCTCAACTAATGAAAAACTGTTTTTT. Residues: CASRDDSSTNEKLFF.

The chain recombines TRBV7-9 with TRBJ2-7; D is perhaps TRBD2 (6 bases). Germline assignment: CDR1 SEHNR and CDR2 FQNEAQ (reference sequence). The CDR3 is 16 amino acids. Trimming shortened V by 3 bases and J by 6 bases, and 21 bases separated the two germline ends. The CDR3 sequence: CASSFPRRGGVSEQYF. The CDR3 DNA reads as TGTGCCAGCAGCTTCCCCAGGAGGGGAGGTGTCTCCGAGCAGTACTTC.

This clone was recorded once. The V call is TRBV5-1, the J call TRBJ1-2; perhaps TRBD1 as D (6 bases). Trimming took 5 bases from V and 8 from J, leaving 19 bases between them. CDR1 and CDR2 (germline): SGHRS, YFSETQ. The CDR3 loop spans 14 amino acids. The CDR3 nucleotides are TGCGCCAGCAGTCCACAGGCCTCAGGGGACGGCTACACCTTC. Translation gives CASSPQASGDGYTF.

The count of this clone is one. The genes are TRBV6-1 and TRBJ1-2, with 7 bases matching TRBD1. J was trimmed by 5 bases and V by 1 base; bases with no gene match: 4. This CDR3 spans 14 amino acids. Germline CDR1 MNHNS, CDR2 SASEGT. Here the CDR3 reads CASSEGAGGYGYTF. The CDR3 DNA reads TGTGCCAGCAGTGAAGGGGCAGGGGGTTATGGCTACACCTTC.

CDR3 in amino acids: CASSYRRGLGNTIYF. In DNA form, the CDR3 reads TGTGCCAGCAGTTACAGGAGGGGGCTCGGAAACACCATATATTTT. The genes are TRBV6-5 and TRBJ1-3; 7 nucleotides match TRBD1. In germline, CDR1 is MNHEY, CDR2 SVGAGI. The CDR3 extends over 15 amino acids. The V and J ends lost 2 bases and 4 bases, in that order; junction bases with no gene match: 5.

A word on this clone: The junction departs from the called germline gene at one end, perhaps through a read error. The same CDR3 arises from other DNA sequences in this sample as well. V is TRBV7-2 and J is TRBJ2-7; 7 bases align to TRBD2. The CDR3 totals 12 residues. CDR1 is SGHTA, CDR2 FQGNSA, per germline. In DNA, the CDR3 is TGCGCCAGCGGCGGGAGCTCCTACGAGCAGTACTTC. Protein: CASGGSSYEQYF.

This clone was seen once. V and J are TRBV9 and TRBJ2-1; 8 bases align to TRBD2. The CDR3 loop spans 16 amino acids. V lost 0 bases, J lost 8 bases, and 10 bases stayed unmatched. Germline assignment: CDR1 SGDLS and CDR2 YYNGEE. CDR3 residues: CASSVGRSLAGHEQFF. In nucleotides, the CDR3 is TGTGCCAGCAGCGTAGGTCGTAGCCTAGCGGGTCATGAGCAGTTCTTC.

This clone has only one observation. The chain joins TRBV29-1 to TRBJ2-3; the D gene is possibly TRBD2 (6 bases). Trimming shortened V by 3 bases and J by 3 bases, and 10 bases separated the two germline ends. Germline V CDR1 and CDR2: SQVTM, ANQGSEA. CDR3 size: 13 residues. The CDR3 bases are TGCAGCGTTGAGGGCGGGATAACAGATACGCAGTATTTT. This encodes CSVEGGITDTQYF.

The rearrangement uses TRBV5-3 and TRBJ1-5; 7 bases align to TRBD1. TRBV5-3 is flagged as an ORF with uncertain function. The CDR3 is 16 amino acids. With V trimmed by 0 bases and J by 3 bases, 6 bases remained unmatched. CDR3 nucleotides: TGTGCCAGAAGCTTGGGTATAGGGGGCTACAATCAGCCCCAGCATTTT. This gives the protein CARSLGIGGYNQPQHF.

The chain combines TRBV7-9 with TRBJ2-5; D may be TRBD1 (6 bases). The V gene's germline CDR1 is SEHNR and CDR2 FQNEAQ (reference sequence). This CDR3 comprises 14 residues. Trimming shortened V by 2 bases and J by 4 bases, and 11 bases separated the two germline ends. This CDR3 reads CASSLRTEGETQYF. The CDR3 DNA reads as TGTGCCAGCAGCTTAAGGACAGAAGGAGAGACCCAGTACTTC.

CDR3 sequence (DNA): TGTGCCAGCTCACCTCGACAGGGGGCACGGCAGCCCCAGCATTTT. Translating gives CASSPRQGARQPQHF. The rearrangement links TRBV18 to TRBJ1-5; 10 bases line up with TRBD1. This CDR3 is built from 15 residues. The J segment lost 7 bases and the V segment lost 3 bases, leaving 6 bases of the junction unmatched. Per germline, CDR1 KGHSH and CDR2 LQKENI. Filled out from reference TRBV18 and TRBJ1-5, the complete variable domain reads NAGVMQNPRHLVRRRGQEARLRCSPMKGHSHVYWYRQLPEEGLKFMVYLQKENIIDESGMPKERFSAEFPKEGPSILRIQQVVRGDSAAYFCASSPRQGARQPQHFGDGTRLSIL.

V usage is TRBV7-2 and J usage is TRBJ2-3, with TRBD2 identical over 11 bases. V lost 5 bases to trimming and J lost 6 bases; unmatched junction nucleotides: 10. Germline assignment: CDR1 SGHTA and CDR2 FQGNSA. This CDR3 is 16 amino acids long. CDR3 protein: CASSITSGGRGDTQYF. CDR3 coding DNA: TGTGCCAGCAGCATAACTAGCGGGGGCCGGGGGGATACGCAGTATTTT.

V and J are TRBV7-3 and TRBJ2-5; D is ambiguous. Trimming stripped 0 bases from V and 1 base from J, with 9 bases between. This CDR3 comprises 15 residues. Germline lookup yields CDR1 SGHTA and CDR2 FQGTGA. As DNA, the CDR3 is TGTGCCAGCAGCTTAACGGGCCCATTCCAAGAGACCCAGTACTTC. It is translated as CASSLTGPFQETQYF.

This clone was seen only a few times. The chain couples TRBV7-2 to TRBJ1-3, with D unresolved. Germline-derived CDR1 and CDR2 are SGHTA and FQGNSA. This CDR3 is built from 13 residues. Trimming took 5 bases from V and 2 from J, leaving 7 bases between them. CDR3: CASSGRTGNTIYF. Here the CDR3 DNA reads TGTGCCAGCAGCGGGAGGACTGGAAACACCATATATTTT.

The chain is built from TRBV13 and TRBJ1-4; no reliable D call. The CDR3 is 16 residues long. Germline CDR1 is PRHDT and CDR2 is FYEKMQ (reference sequence). Between the trimmed V and J ends, which lost 2 bases and 8 bases, there was a span of 18 bases. CDR3 bases: TGTGCCAGCAGCTTAAGGCGGCCTTCTCTTGGGGAAAAACTGTTTTTT. Protein sequence: CASSLRRPSLGEKLFF.

The rearrangement uses TRBV6-1 and TRBJ1-1; TRBD1 matches 7 bases. CDR1 and CDR2 from the germline V gene are MNHNS and SASEGT. The CDR3 is made up of 15 amino acids. With V trimmed by 2 bases and J by 0 bases, 3 bases remained unmatched. The CDR3 protein is CASSEQGGMNTEAFF. As DNA, the CDR3 is TGTGCCAGCAGTGAACAGGGGGGTATGAACACTGAAGCTTTCTTT.

There are a few counts of this clone. J is TRBJ1-4 and V is TRBV19; TRBD1 matches at 7 bases. Germline CDR1 reads LNHDA; CDR2 reads SQIVND (reference sequence). J lost 5 bases, V lost 7 bases, and 10 bases had no gene match. This CDR3 has 15 amino acids. This CDR3 is CASTPLARGNEKLFF. The CDR3 DNA reads as TGTGCCAGTACCCCTCTAGCCAGGGGGAATGAAAAACTGTTTTTT.

About this clone: Sequence at one end of the junction differs from germline and may be a read error. The chain is built from TRBV7-9 and TRBJ2-5; weak D call: TRBD2 (7 bases). Germline assignment: CDR1 SEHNR and CDR2 FQNEAQ (reference sequence). CDR3 length: 19 residues. The CDR3: CSSSLAAEYHGGPKETQYF. The CDR3 bases are TGTTCCAGCAGCTTAGCTGCGGAATATCACGGGGGGCCTAAAGAGACCCAGTACTTC. Full variable domain (outside the CDR3, taken from reference TRBV7-9 and TRBJ2-5): DTGVSQNPRHKITKRGQNVTFRCDPISEHNRLYWYRQTLGQGPEFLTYFQNEAQLEKSRLLSDRFSAERPKGSFSTLEIQRTEQGDSAMYLCSSSLAAEYHGGPKETQYFGPGTRLLVL.

V and J are TRBV10-3 and TRBJ1-5; 12 bases align to TRBD1. The germline V gene encodes CDR1 ENHRY and CDR2 SYGVKD. CDR3 length: 15 amino acids. The V segment lost 6 bases and the J segment 10 bases; nucleotides outside the gene matches: 10. The chain's CDR3 is CAIRREPGQGAPQHF. In DNA form, the CDR3 reads TGTGCCATCAGGCGCGAGCCGGGACAGGGGGCCCCCCAGCATTTT.